Shown below are 2 T cell receptor beta chains from a single sample sequenced in a study of cytomegalovirus exposure and HLA in healthy donors (TCRdb year 2017). Libraries came from the immunoSEQ multiplex PCR assay. For the multiplex PCR, a mixture combining 60 forward primers for TCR Vbeta segments and 13 reverse primers for TCR Jbeta segments was used. As stored in TCRdb, this immuneACCESS dataset retains in-frame rearrangements with V and J assigned. A fraction of the clones does not appear; measured against another copy, unresolved V genes explain less than half of the discrepancy, and the remainder lacks a known reason. The sample table lists about 130,000 clones, around three quarters of them with a count of one. 3.5% to 5% of the sample comes from the top ten. Sequences were obtained from PBMCs. These receptors originate from a male donor in good health and CMV-seropositive.

The chain couples TRBV28 to TRBJ2-7, with D possibly TRBD1 on 6 matching bases. Germline CDR1 is MDHEN and CDR2 is SYDVKM. V lost 4 bases and J 1 base, leaving 14 bases between the germline ends. The CDR3 is 15 residues long. The CDR3 nucleotides read TGTGCCAGCAGTTACTCCGGGACACGGTCCTACGAGCAGTACTTC. It codes for CASSYSGTRSYEQYF. Full variable domain (missing parts from reference TRBV28 and TRBJ2-7): DVKVTQSSRYLVKRTGEKVFLECVQDMDHENMFWYRQDPGLGLRLIYFSYDVKMKEKGDIPEGYSVSREKKERFSLILESASTNQTSMYLCASSYSGTRSYEQYFGPGTRLTVT.

This chain connects TRBV5-1 to TRBJ2-1; weak D call: TRBD2 (8 bases). Trimming pared 4 bases from V and 3 bases from J, leaving 14 bases between. This CDR3 has 15 amino acids. Germline CDR1 reads SGHRS; CDR2 reads YFSETQ. The DNA of the CDR3 is TGCGCCAGCAGCCTTAGCGGGACAGTCTACAATGAGCAGTTCTTC. This gives the protein CASSLSGTVYNEQFF.